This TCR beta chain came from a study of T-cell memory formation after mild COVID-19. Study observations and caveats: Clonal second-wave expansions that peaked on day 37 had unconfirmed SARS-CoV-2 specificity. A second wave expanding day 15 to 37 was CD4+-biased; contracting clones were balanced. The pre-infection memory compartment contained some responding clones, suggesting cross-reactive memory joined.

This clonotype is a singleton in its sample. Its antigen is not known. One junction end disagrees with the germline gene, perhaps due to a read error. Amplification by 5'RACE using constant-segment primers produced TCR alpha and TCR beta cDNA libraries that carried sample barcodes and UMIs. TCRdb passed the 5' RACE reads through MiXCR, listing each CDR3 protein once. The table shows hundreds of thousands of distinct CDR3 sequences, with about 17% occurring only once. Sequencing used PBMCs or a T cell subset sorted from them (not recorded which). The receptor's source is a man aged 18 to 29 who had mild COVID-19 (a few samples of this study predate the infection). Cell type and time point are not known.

The CDR3 DNA reads TGCGCCATCAGCTTAATAGATCTCCCAGGAAACATTCAGTACTTC. It encodes CAISLIDLPGNIQYF. The rearrangement uses TRBV5-1 and TRBJ2-4; D is unresolved. The CDR3 totals 15 residues. Germline assignment: CDR1 SGHRS and CDR2 YFSETQ.